These T cell receptor beta chains were read from a single sample in a study of T-cell reconstitution after alpha-beta-depleted transplantation in children. MiXCR, applied by TCRdb to the PCR reads, yields one record per CDR3 protein. The data contain about 640,000 distinct CDR3 sequences, around a sixth of them singletons. The sample here was PBMCs from the stem cell graft donor, taken from the stem cell graft. These receptor sequences come from a human donor who donated a stem cell graft to a child with acute myeloid leukemia. Both conserved end residues are part of each CDR3. The D gene is left open where the match is weak. Clone size is given for some rows only: seen once, a few or many times, or a class if the clone is expanded.

J: TRBJ2-2; V: TRBV20-1; size: many; D: -; CDR3: CSARDGVGGELFF; DNA: TGCAGTGCTAGAGATGGGGTGGGCGGGGAGCTGTTTTTT
J: TRBJ1-1; V: TRBV12-3/TRBV12-4; size: many; D: TRBD1; CDR3: CASSQTGVNTEAFF; DNA: TGTGCCAGCAGTCAGACAGGGGTGAACACTGAAGCTTTCTTT
J: TRBJ1-1; V: TRBV20-1; size: many; D: -; CDR3: CSARRQSMNTEAFF; DNA: TGCAGTGCTAGAAGGCAGTCCATGAACACTGAAGCTTTCTTT
J: TRBJ2-5; V: TRBV5-1; size: -; D: TRBD1; CDR3: CASSLRRLGTGIFQETQYF; DNA: TGCGCCAGCAGCTTACGCAGGCTGGGGACAGGCATATTCCAAGAGACCCAGTACTTC
J: TRBJ2-5; V: TRBV29-1; size: many; D: TRBD1; CDR3: CSVGLPGTEQETQYF; DNA: TGCAGCGTTGGACTCCCCGGGACAGAACAAGAGACCCAGTACTTC
J: TRBJ2-1; V: TRBV7-2; size: -; D: -; CDR3: CASSLWGEYEQFF; DNA: TGTGCCAGCAGCTTATGGGGGGAGTATGAGCAGTTCTTC
J: TRBJ2-3; V: TRBV5-1; size: few; D: -; CDR3: CASSLEQFSTDTQYF; DNA: TGCGCCAGCAGCTTGGAGCAGTTTAGCACAGATACGCAGTATTTT
J: TRBJ2-3; V: TRBV5-1; size: -; D: TRBD2; CDR3: CASSLGEGRTDTQYF; DNA: TGCGCCAGCAGCTTAGGGGAGGGGCGCACAGATACGCAGTATTTT
J: TRBJ1-6; V: TRBV15; size: few; D: -; CDR3: CATSKASSYNSPLHF; DNA: TGTGCCACCAGCAAGGCGAGCTCCTATAATTCACCCCTCCACTTT
J: TRBJ2-1; V: TRBV21-1; size: many; D: -; CDR3: CASSKARDRANEQFF; DNA: TGTGCCAGCAGCAAAGCTCGGGACAGGGCCAATGAGCAGTTCTTC
J: TRBJ2-7; V: TRBV24-1; size: -; D: -; CDR3: CATSDTDTYEQYF; DNA: TGTGCCACCAGTGACACCGACACTTACGAGCAGTACTTC
J: TRBJ2-7; V: TRBV12-3/TRBV12-4; size: few; D: TRBD1; CDR3: CASGTGITYEQYF; DNA: TGTGCCAGCGGGACAGGGATCACCTACGAGCAGTACTTC
J: TRBJ1-5; V: TRBV30; size: -; D: -; CDR3: CAWTKDGFSNQPQHF; DNA: TGTGCCTGGACCAAAGACGGCTTTAGCAATCAGCCCCAGCATTTT
J: TRBJ1-5; V: TRBV28; size: few; D: -; CDR3: CASSLEAGSNQPQHF; DNA: TGTGCCAGCAGTTTAGAGGCGGGAAGCAATCAGCCCCAGCATTTT
J: TRBJ1-1; V: TRBV20-1; size: few; D: -; CDR3: CSAAGTQNTEAFF; DNA: TGCAGTGCCGCCGGGACACAGAACACTGAAGCTTTCTTT
J: TRBJ2-3; V: TRBV20-1; size: -; D: TRBD2; CDR3: CCARPLAGSTDTQYF; DNA: TGCTGTGCTAGACCTTTAGCGGGTAGCACAGATACGCAGTATTTT
J: TRBJ2-4; V: TRBV4-3; size: -; D: -; CDR3: CASSQVVQTGIKNIQYF; DNA: TGCGCCAGCAGCCAAGTTGTTCAAACAGGAATAAAAAACATTCAGTACTTC
J: TRBJ1-2; V: TRBV7-2; size: few; D: TRBD1; CDR3: CASSFRPGQHPYGYTF; DNA: TGTGCCAGCAGCTTTAGACCGGGACAGCACCCTTATGGCTACACCTTC
J: TRBJ1-2; V: TRBV6-2/TRBV6-3; size: -; D: -; CDR3: CASQDGLNYGYTF; DNA: TGTGCCAGCCAAGACGGACTTAACTATGGCTACACCTTC
J: TRBJ2-1; V: TRBV20-1; size: many; D: -; CDR3: CSAREGMYNEQFF; DNA: TGCAGTGCTAGAGAGGGAATGTACAATGAGCAGTTCTTC
J: TRBJ2-1; V: TRBV7-2; size: few; D: TRBD2; CDR3: CASSLAGTSVLNEQFF; DNA: TGTGCCAGCAGCTTGGCTGGGACTAGCGTACTCAATGAGCAGTTCTTC
J: TRBJ2-1; V: TRBV20-1; size: -; D: TRBD2; CDR3: CSARVPLAGSDEQFF; DNA: TGCAGTGCTAGAGTCCCCCTAGCGGGGAGCGATGAGCAGTTCTTC
J: TRBJ2-2; V: TRBV7-6; size: -; D: -; CDR3: CASSLGAGTPGELFF; DNA: TGTGCCAGCAGCTTAGGCGCAGGGACACCCGGGGAGCTGTTTTTT
J: TRBJ1-6; V: TRBV7-8; size: many; D: -; CDR3: CASSLGGGHYNSPLHF; DNA: TGTGCCAGCAGCTTAGGGGGGGGGCATTATAATTCACCCCTCCACTTT
J: TRBJ2-6; V: TRBV7-2; size: few; D: -; CDR3: CASSLSGTGANVLTF; DNA: TGTGCCAGCAGCTTATCGGGGACTGGGGCCAACGTCCTGACTTTC
J: TRBJ1-1; V: TRBV5-1; size: -; D: TRBD1; CDR3: CASSFRDRGLNTEAFF; DNA: TGCGCCAGCAGCTTCCGGGACAGGGGATTGAACACTGAAGCTTTCTTT
J: TRBJ2-3; V: TRBV20-1; size: many; D: -; CDR3: CSAKKGGDSSTDTQYF; DNA: TGCAGTGCTAAGAAGGGAGGAGACTCTAGCACAGATACGCAGTATTTT
J: TRBJ2-3; V: TRBV7-2; size: few; D: -; CDR3: CAVGWDASTDTQYF; DNA: TGTGCCGTAGGGTGGGACGCTAGCACAGATACGCAGTATTTT
J: TRBJ2-1; V: TRBV20-1; size: many; D: -; CDR3: CSARGPGLSYNEQFF; DNA: TGCAGTGCTAGAGGCCCGGGCCTTTCCTACAATGAGCAGTTCTTC
J: TRBJ2-3; V: TRBV12-3/TRBV12-4; size: few; D: -; CDR3: CASSLVAPRTDTQYF; DNA: TGTGCCAGCAGTTTAGTGGCGCCGCGCACAGATACGCAGTATTTT
J: TRBJ2-2; V: TRBV12-3/TRBV12-4; size: many; D: -; CDR3: CASNFRGGGELFF; DNA: TGTGCCAGCAACTTTAGGGGTGGCGGGGAGCTGTTTTTT
J: TRBJ1-5; V: TRBV28; size: -; D: -; CDR3: CASSLWGRPGNQPQHF; DNA: TGTGCCAGCAGTTTATGGGGAAGGCCGGGCAATCAGCCCCAGCATTTT
J: TRBJ2-5; V: TRBV29-1; size: many; D: -; CDR3: CSVEGHLARQETQYF; DNA: TGCAGCGTCGAAGGTCATTTAGCAAGACAAGAGACCCAGTACTTC
J: TRBJ2-3; V: TRBV12-3/TRBV12-4; size: -; D: -; CDR3: CASSPDGLSGRPDTQYF; DNA: TGTGCCAGCAGTCCTGACGGTTTGTCGGGGCGCCCAGATACGCAGTATTTT
J: TRBJ2-3; V: TRBV12-3/TRBV12-4; size: many; D: TRBD2; CDR3: CASTQGSGGVDTQYF; DNA: TGTGCCAGCACCCAGGGTAGCGGGGGGGTAGATACGCAGTATTTT
J: TRBJ1-5; V: TRBV6-5; size: many; D: -; CDR3: CASGTPNSNQPQHF; DNA: TGTGCCAGTGGGACACCTAATAGCAATCAGCCCCAGCATTTT
J: TRBJ1-4; V: TRBV4-2; size: -; D: -; CDR3: CASSQVDVSNEKLFF; DNA: TGTGCCAGCAGCCAAGTAGACGTGTCTAATGAAAAACTGTTTTTT
J: TRBJ2-1; V: TRBV20-1; size: many; D: -; CDR3: CSAIDLNEQFF; DNA: TGCAGTGCTATAGACCTCAATGAGCAGTTCTTC
J: TRBJ2-7; V: TRBV5-1; size: few; D: -; CDR3: CASSYTPLSSYEQYF; DNA: TGCGCCAGCAGCTATACACCACTCAGCTCCTACGAGCAGTACTTC
J: TRBJ2-2; V: TRBV12-3/TRBV12-4; size: many; D: -; CDR3: CASSLQITGELFF; DNA: TGTGCCAGCAGCCTACAGATCACCGGGGAGCTGTTTTTT
J: TRBJ1-3; V: TRBV12-3/TRBV12-4; size: -; D: -; CDR3: CASSLRGRRTGNTIYF; DNA: TGTGCCAGCAGTCTAAGGGGGAGGCGGACGGGAAACACCATATATTTT
J: TRBJ1-1; V: TRBV4-1; size: -; D: -; CDR3: CASSQDWLRENTEAFF; DNA: TGCGCCAGCAGCCAAGATTGGCTCAGGGAGAACACTGAAGCTTTCTTT
J: TRBJ2-2; V: TRBV29-1; size: few; D: -; CDR3: CSVAGSANTGELFF; DNA: TGCAGCGTTGCCGGGTCCGCGAACACCGGGGAGCTGTTTTTT
J: TRBJ1-1; V: TRBV12-3/TRBV12-4; size: many; D: -; CDR3: CASGGVGPEAFF; DNA: TGTGCCAGCGGGGGGGTGGGCCCTGAAGCTTTCTTT
J: TRBJ2-3; V: TRBV20-1; size: few; D: -; CDR3: CSAVGTVRQSSTDTQYF; DNA: TGCAGTGCCGTGGGCACTGTCCGACAGTCTAGCACAGATACGCAGTATTTT
J: TRBJ1-2; V: TRBV9; size: few; D: TRBD1; CDR3: CASSLTTGTGTNYGYTF; DNA: TGTGCCAGCAGCCTAACGACAGGGACAGGGACTAACTATGGCTACACCTTC
J: TRBJ1-5; V: TRBV24-1; size: -; D: -; CDR3: CATSDRNQPRHF; DNA: TGTGCCACCAGTGATCGGAATCAGCCCCGGCATTTT
J: TRBJ2-1; V: TRBV28; size: -; D: -; CDR3: CASSLFSRTDNEQFF; DNA: TGTGCCAGCAGTCTCTTCTCTAGGACCGACAATGAGCAGTTCTTC
J: TRBJ2-3; V: TRBV5-6; size: -; D: -; CDR3: CASSLGDRFTDTQYF; DNA: TGTGCCAGCAGCTTGGGTGACAGGTTCACAGATACGCAGTATTTT
J: TRBJ1-2; V: TRBV5-4; size: few; D: -; CDR3: CASRAGVELHGYTF; DNA: TGTGCCAGCAGAGCAGGCGTTGAGCTACATGGCTACACCTTC
J: TRBJ1-5; V: TRBV18; size: -; D: -; CDR3: CASSPSAGASNQPQHF; DNA: TGTGCCAGCTCACCTTCCGCGGGGGCCTCTAATCAGCCCCAGCATTTT
J: TRBJ2-3; V: TRBV11-2; size: few; D: -; CDR3: CASSPIMGGHLDRGTDTQYF; DNA: TGTGCCAGCAGCCCTATTATGGGGGGTCATCTGGACCGGGGGACAGATACGCAGTATTTT
J: TRBJ2-1; V: TRBV5-1; size: -; D: TRBD1; CDR3: CASSLVSGGNSYNEQFF; DNA: TGCGCCAGCAGCTTGGTGTCAGGGGGTAATTCCTACAATGAGCAGTTCTTC
J: TRBJ2-5; V: TRBV20-1; size: many; D: TRBD2; CDR3: CSATLADQETQYF; DNA: TGCAGTGCCACACTAGCGGATCAAGAGACCCAGTACTTC